This T cell receptor (beta chain) was obtained from a study of shared clonotypes between healthy human individuals. General study findings and limits: An effect of sequencing depth on clonotype sharing among donors was expected.

Amplification in unsorted PBMC replicate PCRs started from about 320 ng DNA, which equals 25,000 to 35,000 T cell genomes. Sequencing was performed on unsorted PBMC DNA using ten immunoSEQ deep assay plates. Authors' data handling: ImmunoSEQ sequences covered only the junction and lacked quality scores; filtering therefore differed. Some clones are missing from TCRdb's copy, which holds only in-frame ones; the method was immunoSEQ multiplex PCR. V, J and clone size reflect that table, while D and trimming were determined from the DNA. This sample has around 500,000 clones, with roughly 83% found just once. As for this clone: The target antigen is unknown.

Trimming pared 4 bases from V and 1 base from J, leaving 12 bases between. Germline V gene sequence: CDR1 SGHRS, CDR2 YFSETQ. The CDR3 length is 14 residues. This TCR was recovered from a woman between 40 and 50 years old in good health. Some clones in this sample may be carry-over from other donors' samples. V usage is TRBV5-1 and J usage is TRBJ2-7; no reliable D call. The specimen sequenced was PBMCs. The CDR3 sequence: CASSVAPGSYEQYF. CDR3 sequence (DNA): TGCGCCAGCAGCGTGGCCCCTGGGTCCTACGAGCAGTACTTC.